This T cell receptor (beta chain) was sequenced in a study of OX40 agonist ivuxolimab in advanced cancers. The CDR3 contains 17 residues. The J segment lost 5 bases and the V segment lost 0 bases, leaving 10 bases of the junction unmatched. Germline V gene lookup returns CDR1 MGHRA and CDR2 YSYEKL. Concerning this clone: Its antigen is not identified.

Produced via immunoSEQ multiplex PCR; TCRdb's table is partial and in-frame only. The sample has under 75,000 clones; around nine tenths are singletons. The study's findings and limits: Among the nonresponders, some also had low normalized T-cell clonal expansion. Expanded clones belonging to CD8+ T cells outnumbered, on average, those of CD4+. Antigen specificity was not determined for the expanded peripheral T cells.

V and J are TRBV4-1 and TRBJ2-5, with 9 bases lining up with TRBD2. The TCR was taken from an adult with an advanced solid tumor such as melanoma, head and neck, liver or kidney cancer. The specimen comprised CD4+ or CD8+ T cells sorted from blood, sampled in a trial of the OX40 agonist ivuxolimab. The CDR3 DNA reads as TGCGCCAGCAGCCAAGACGGGGGCGGGGGGGCTTACGAGACCCAGTACTTC. Protein: CASSQDGGGGAYETQYF.